This T cell receptor beta chain was retrieved from a study of T cell changes during pregnancy in multiple sclerosis (dated 2019 in TCRdb). General notes on the study: Changes in the T cell repertoire over the course of pregnancy were examined in this study in women with multiple sclerosis.

Unmatched junction bases come to 4, with V trimmed by 0 bases and J by 6 bases. CDR1 and CDR2 are drawn from the germline V gene: SGHAT, FQNNGV. The CDR3, from cysteine to phenylalanine, totals 14 residues. Only the CDR3 DNA is retained, 42 bases long and in frame from the first base. Libraries came from the immunoSEQ multiplex PCR assay. This is the immuneACCESS table as TCRdb keeps it, with only in-frame sequences that have V and J called. A part of the clones is gone; compared with another copy, unresolved V genes explain less than half, and the rest is unexplained. This sample lists around 97,000 clones; 85% to 95% were detected once. About 0.88% of the sample is taken by the ten largest. In regard to this clone: Its specific antigen is unknown. Base qualities are not recorded, but no much larger clone differs from it by a single base.

The receptor's source is a female donor with multiple sclerosis, enrolled in a pregnancy study. The V and J segments used are TRBV11-2 and TRBJ1-2, with 7 bases in between that match TRBD1. Material: peripheral blood, obtained after pregnancy. CDR3 sequence: CASSLERGRNGYTF. The DNA reads TGTGCCAGCAGCTTAGAAAGGGGGCGAAATGGCTACACCTTC. Beyond the CDR3, the reference TRBV11-2 and TRBJ1-2 genes provide the residues; the full variable domain reads: EAGVAQSPRYKIIEKRQSVAFWCNPISGHATLYWYQQILGQGPKLLIQFQNNGVVDDSQLPKDRFSAERLKGVDSTLKIQPAKLEDSAVYLCASSLERGRNGYTFGSGTRLTVV.